This TCR beta chain was documented in a study of blood T cell repertoires in COVID-19. V lost 2 bases and J lost 8, with 12 bases in between. Germline V gene lookup returns CDR1 MNHEY and CDR2 SVGAGI. The CDR3 loop spans 14 amino acids. The protocol was immunoSEQ multiplex PCR, while the TCRdb copy is restricted to in-frame clones and leaves out a portion. The data contain 40,000 to 50,000 clones, under 85% of them singletons. This sequence joins TRBV6-5 and TRBJ1-4, with a weak D call TRBD1 (5 bases). The material sequenced was peripheral blood. The sequence came from a human donor in a cohort sampled during active COVID-19. CDR3 in DNA: TGTGCCAGCAGTTACGACAGCTCAAAGGAAAAACTGTTTTTT. This encodes CASSYDSSKEKLFF.